This T cell receptor (beta chain) stems from a study of T cell changes during pregnancy in multiple sclerosis. The data were produced by immunoSEQ multiplex PCR, yet TCRdb's version contains in-frame clones alone and is incomplete. The profile covers around 80,000 clones, with around 94% appearing a single time and around 0.97% taken by the ten largest. This material consisted of peripheral blood, taken in the second trimester of pregnancy. The receptor was isolated from a female donor in good health, enrolled as a control in a pregnancy study.

CDR3 amino acids: CASRGGGGGQPQHF. In DNA, the CDR3 is TGTGCCAGTAGAGGGGGAGGGGGGGGACAGCCCCAGCATTTT. The V and J genes are TRBV19 and TRBJ1-5, with TRBD1 as a possible D gene (6 bases). This CDR3 region has 14 residues. Germline V gene sequence: CDR1 LNHDA, CDR2 SQIVND (reference sequence). Trimming cost V 6 bases and J 7 bases, with 16 bases left between them.